The 27 T cell receptor beta chains given below trace back to one sample, sequenced in a study of OX40 agonist ivuxolimab in advanced cancers. The protocol was immunoSEQ multiplex PCR, while the TCRdb copy is restricted to in-frame clones and leaves out a portion. This table has more than 75,000 clones, 80% to 90% appearing once. The sample in question was CD4+ or CD8+ T cells sorted from blood, obtained in a trial of the OX40 agonist ivuxolimab. These receptors all stem from an adult with an advanced solid tumor such as melanoma, head and neck, liver or kidney cancer.

The genes are TRBV4-2 and TRBJ1-5; D is ambiguous. The V gene lost 4 bases and the J gene lost 1 base, with 8 bases spanning the gap. Per germline, CDR1 LGHNA and CDR2 YNFKEQ. CDR3 length: 14 residues. The DNA of the CDR3 is TGTGCCAGCAGCCCATCCGGAAGCAATCAGCCCCAGCATTTT. This codes for CASSPSGSNQPQHF.

The chain uses TRBV11-2 and TRBJ2-7, with D unclear. Germline V CDR1 and CDR2: SGHAT, FQNNGV. Trimming stripped 5 bases from V and 3 bases from J, with 17 bases between. This CDR3 has 15 residues. The CDR3 DNA reads as TGTGCCAGCAGCCTAACCATTGGAGTGAGCTACGAGCAGTACTTC. Its protein product is CASSLTIGVSYEQYF.

V is TRBV19 and J is TRBJ2-3, with a weak D call TRBD2 (6 bases). The germline CDR1 and CDR2 sequences are LNHDA and SQIVND (reference sequence). The CDR3 spans 14 residues. V dropped 7 bases and J dropped 0 bases, with 11 bases sitting between them. CDR3 loop: CASTSGSSTDTQYF. As DNA, the CDR3 is TGTGCCAGTACGTCCGGGAGTAGCACAGATACGCAGTATTTT.

The gene calls are TRBV19 and TRBJ2-7; 7 nucleotides match TRBD1. J gave up 0 bases and V 8 bases, and 7 bases lay outside the gene matches. The CDR3 extends over 14 amino acids. Germline CDR1 LNHDA, CDR2 SQIVND (reference sequence). The CDR3 DNA is TGTGCCAGTGGCCAGGGACAGAGCTCCTACGAGCAGTACTTC. Its translation is CASGQGQSSYEQYF.

The chain uses TRBV28 and TRBJ1-1; possibly TRBD1 for D (5 bases). Germline values: CDR1 MDHEN, CDR2 SYDVKM. Deletions cut 3 bases from V and 4 bases from J, with 9 bases between. CDR3 length: 13 residues. The CDR3 DNA is TGTGCCAGCAGTTTGGGCAGGGCCACTGAAGCTTTCTTT. Its protein product is CASSLGRATEAFF.

The chain couples TRBV6-1 to TRBJ2-2; D not certain. Trimming shortened V by 8 bases and J by 1 base, and 14 bases separated the two germline ends. The CDR3 has 15 amino acids. The germline V gene encodes CDR1 MNHNS and CDR2 SASEGT. This CDR3 is CASLVTKGNTGELFF. In nucleotides, the CDR3 is TGTGCCAGCTTGGTGACCAAGGGGAACACCGGGGAGCTGTTTTTT.

The chain carries TRBV2 and TRBJ2-7; D may correspond to TRBD1 or TRBD2 (7 bases each). This CDR3 region has 19 residues. CDR1 is SNHLY and CDR2 is FYNNEI in the germline V gene. V was clipped by 5 bases and J by 1 base, with 27 bases between them. CDR3 DNA: TGTGCCAGCAGTACCCAGAAAGGGAGGGGAGGGGACAGATCCTACGAGCAGTACTTC. Translating it yields CASSTQKGRGGDRSYEQYF. Full variable domain (remainder filled in from reference TRBV2 and TRBJ2-7): EPEVTQTPSHQVTQMGQEVILRCVPISNHLYFYWYRQILGQKVEFLVSFYNNEISEKSEIFDDQFSVERPDGSNFTLKIRSTKLEDSAMYFCASSTQKGRGGDRSYEQYFGPGTRLTVT.

This clone was observed a single time. This chain connects TRBV7-2 to TRBJ2-1, with 9 bases identical to TRBD2. This CDR3 is built from 15 residues. CDR1 is SGHTA, CDR2 FQGNSA, per germline. Germline trimming cut 3 bases from V and 4 bases from J; bases unmatched to any gene: 4. The CDR3 loop is CASSLASGIYNEQFF. The CDR3 region has the DNA TGTGCCAGCAGCTTGGCTAGCGGGATTTACAATGAGCAGTTCTTC. The full variable domain, its missing parts supplied by reference TRBV7-2 and TRBJ2-1, is GAGVSQSPSNKVTEKGKDVELRCDPISGHTALYWYRQSLGQGLEFLIYFQGNSAPDKSGLPSDRFSAERTGGSVSTLTIQRTQQEDSAVYLCASSLASGIYNEQFFGPGTRLTVL.

The V call is TRBV10-3, the J call TRBJ2-2; D is possibly TRBD2 (6 bases). The CDR3 extends over 16 amino acids. Per germline, CDR1 ENHRY and CDR2 SYGVKD. Trimming took 6 bases from V and 7 from J, leaving 21 bases between them. In DNA form, the CDR3 reads TGTGCCATCAGGGGCCTTGGCGGGGAACTTGGCGGGGAGCTGTTTTTT. It specifies CAIRGLGGELGGELFF.

V and J are TRBV2 and TRBJ2-1; no definite D call. The germline V gene has CDR1 SNHLY and CDR2 FYNNEI. The CDR3 sequence is 13 residues long. V gave up 7 bases and J gave up 5 bases, with 12 bases separating them. The CDR3 region is CASIRGQDNEQFF. CDR3 nucleotide sequence: TGTGCCAGCATCCGAGGCCAAGACAATGAGCAGTTCTTC.

V is TRBV11-2 and J is TRBJ2-3, with D unresolved. Germline CDR1 is SGHAT and CDR2 is FQNNGV. This CDR3 spans 13 amino acids. The V and J ends lost 2 bases and 3 bases respectively, with 6 bases between them. Here the CDR3 DNA reads TGTGCCAGCAGCTTACCACGAACAGATACGCAGTATTTT. Translated, it gives CASSLPRTDTQYF.

The rearrangement uses TRBV18 and TRBJ2-1; a possible D gene is TRBD1 (6 bases). The V and J ends lost 3 bases and 4 bases respectively, with 13 bases between them. Germline-derived CDR1 and CDR2 are KGHSH and LQKENI. The length of the CDR3 is 15 residues. CDR3 nucleotide sequence: TGTGCCAGCTCACCGTACTGGACAGATTACAATGAGCAGTTCTTC. Protein product: CASSPYWTDYNEQFF.

The DNA for the CDR3 is TGCGCCAGCAGCTATGCCGACAGGATAGAGACCCAGTACTTC. It is translated as CASSYADRIETQYF. This chain links TRBV5-1 with TRBJ2-5; weak D call: TRBD1 (6 bases). CDR1 and CDR2 from the germline V gene are SGHRS and YFSETQ. The CDR3 extends over 14 amino acids. The germline V and J ends were trimmed by 3 bases and 4 bases, with 13 bases remaining between them. The full variable domain, rest sourced from reference TRBV5-1 and TRBJ2-5, is KAGVTQTPRYLIKTRGQQVTLSCSPISGHRSVSWYQQTPGQGLQFLFEYFSETQRNKGNFPGRFSGRQFSNSRSEMNVSTLELGDSALYLCASSYADRIETQYFGPGTRLLVL.

The genes are TRBV7-8 and TRBJ1-1; TRBD1 might be the D (5 bases). The CDR3 covers 13 residues. Germline loops: CDR1 SGHVS, CDR2 FQNEAQ. Trimming stripped 4 bases from V and 12 bases from J, with 18 bases between. The CDR3 loop is CASSYLRGSETFF. CDR3 nucleotide sequence: TGTGCCAGCAGCTACCTAAGGGGTAGCGAAACTTTCTTT. Full variable domain (rest looked up from reference TRBV7-8 and TRBJ1-1): GAGVSQSPRYKVAKRGQDVALRCDPISGHVSLFWYQQALGQGPEFLTYFQNEAQLDKSGLPSDRFFAERPEGSVSTLKIQRTQQEDSAVYLCASSYLRGSETFFGQGTRLTVV.

By frequency in the sample, this clone is medium-sized. The V and J genes are TRBV28 and TRBJ2-2; D may be TRBD2 (6 bases). The V and J ends lost 3 bases and 5 bases respectively, with 13 bases between them. Germline loops: CDR1 MDHEN, CDR2 SYDVKM. The CDR3 runs 15 residues. DNA of the CDR3: TGTGCCAGCAGTTTCTTCGGGAGTGAGACCGGGGAGCTGTTTTTT. Residues: CASSFFGSETGELFF.

The genes are TRBV19 and TRBJ1-2; 7 bases map to TRBD1. The CDR3 has 14 residues. J gave up 6 bases and V 4 bases, and 8 bases lay outside the gene matches. Germline V lookup: CDR1 LNHDA, CDR2 SQIVND (reference sequence). The CDR3 spells CASSKEGAYDGYTF. The CDR3 DNA reads TGTGCCAGTAGTAAAGAGGGGGCGTATGATGGCTACACCTTC.

Comments on this clone: Distinct nucleotide sequences in the sample also encode this CDR3. The rearrangement joins TRBV30 to TRBJ2-5; D not resolved. The CDR3 totals 11 residues. The V and J ends lost 5 bases and 2 bases respectively, with 6 bases between them. The germline V gene has CDR1 GTSNPN and CDR2 SVGIG (reference sequence). The CDR3 region is CAWAGQETQYF. CDR3 coding DNA: TGTGCCTGGGCAGGTCAAGAGACCCAGTACTTC.

This clone was found a few times. The chain combines TRBV27 with TRBJ1-2, with D tentatively TRBD1 (6 bases). Trimming pared 5 bases from V and 12 bases from J, leaving 19 bases between. This CDR3 has 13 residues. Germline CDR1 reads MNHEY; CDR2 reads SMNVEV (reference sequence). Written as DNA, the CDR3 is TGTGCCAGCAGTAGTCAGGGGCCTTTAATCCACACCTTC. Amino acids: CASSSQGPLIHTF.

This clone was counted between two and nine times. This sequence joins TRBV5-1 and TRBJ2-3, with 11 positions matching TRBD2. CDR3 length equals 16 residues. Germline V gives CDR1 SGHRS, CDR2 YFSETQ. J was trimmed by 8 bases and V by 4 bases; bases with no gene match: 12. In nucleotides, the CDR3 is TGCGCCAGCAGCCCCGGGACTAGCGGTCCGAGCGGTACGCAGTATTTT. It translates to CASSPGTSGPSGTQYF.

This clone has a single count. The chain recombines TRBV6-1 with TRBJ1-2; 11 positions match TRBD1. Germline V gene lookup returns CDR1 MNHNS and CDR2 SASEGT. The CDR3 totals 15 residues. After removal of 7 bases from V and 5 bases from J, the junction contained 9 bases not matched to a gene. The CDR3 protein is CASILGQGALYGYTF. The DNA of the CDR3 is TGTGCCAGCATTCTAGGACAGGGGGCTTTGTATGGCTACACCTTC.

The V call is TRBV7-2, the J call TRBJ1-6; no clear D gene. Germline V CDR1 and CDR2: SGHTA, FQGNSA. The CDR3 length is 14 residues. V lost 2 bases and J lost 8, with 10 bases in between. Written as DNA, the CDR3 is TGTGCCAGCAGCTTAACCGGGAAAGATTCACCCCTCCACTTT. This sequence encodes CASSLTGKDSPLHF. The whole variable domain, remainder taken from reference TRBV7-2 and TRBJ1-6, is GAGVSQSPSNKVTEKGKDVELRCDPISGHTALYWYRQSLGQGLEFLIYFQGNSAPDKSGLPSDRFSAERTGGSVSTLTIQRTQQEDSAVYLCASSLTGKDSPLHFGNGTRLTVT.

The chain uses TRBV6-5 and TRBJ2-3, with 9 bases matching TRBD2. This CDR3 is built from 15 residues. V shed 2 bases, J shed 4 bases, and the junction held 4 bases outside the gene matches. CDR1 MNHEY and CDR2 SVGAGI come from the germline V gene. As DNA, the CDR3 is TGTGCCAGCAGTTACGGCGGGAGGGCACCAGATACGCAGTATTTT. Its protein is CASSYGGRAPDTQYF.

This clone was seen just once. The chain uses TRBV28 and TRBJ1-1; D unresolved. The CDR3 runs 11 residues. V was clipped by 6 bases and J by 8 bases, with 10 bases between them. CDR1 MDHEN and CDR2 SYDVKM come from the germline V gene. The CDR3 loop is CASRINREAFF. DNA of the CDR3: TGTGCCAGCAGAATAAACAGAGAAGCTTTCTTT.

This clone was picked up one time. The chain couples TRBV4-1 to TRBJ1-1; D not resolved. The CDR3 runs to 16 residues. The V gene's germline CDR1 is MGHRA and CDR2 YSYEKL. Trimming took 1 base from V and 1 from J, leaving 13 bases between them. CDR3: CASSQAGSQRNTEAFF. For the CDR3, the DNA is TGCGCCAGCAGCCAAGCGGGGTCCCAGAGGAACACTGAAGCTTTCTTT.

The V gene is TRBV11-3, the J gene TRBJ2-3; D gene uncertain. Germline V gene sequence: CDR1 SGHNT, CDR2 YENEEA. The CDR3 is 14 residues long. V was trimmed by 0 bases and J by 7 bases, leaving 11 bases between them. This chain's CDR3 is CASSLDGFGNTQYF. The CDR3 DNA reads TGTGCCAGCAGCTTAGATGGGTTTGGGAATACGCAGTATTTT.

This sequence joins TRBV4-2 and TRBJ2-3, with D perhaps TRBD2 (5 bases). Trimming took 0 bases from V and 8 from J, leaving 21 bases between them. Looked up from germline, CDR1 is LGHNA and CDR2 is YNFKEQ. The CDR3 loop spans 17 amino acids. Here the CDR3 reads CASSQDRRVARSPTQYF. DNA of the CDR3: TGTGCCAGCAGCCAAGATCGGCGAGTAGCGCGTAGTCCTACGCAGTATTTT.

This clone has just one count. The DNA of the CDR3 is TGTGCCAGCAGCCGAGGATCCCAGTGGACTGAAGCTTTCTTT. Translation: CASSRGSQWTEAFF. The chain has TRBV11-2 and TRBJ1-1; D unresolved. CDR1 and CDR2 (germline): SGHAT, FQNNGV. Trimming removed 5 bases at V and 5 bases at J, with 15 bases between. There are 14 residues in the CDR3.